These 7 T cell receptor beta chains came from one sample sequenced in a study of STAT5B mutations in CD4+ large granular lymphocyte leukemia. Generated by immunoSEQ multiplex PCR, the TCRdb table keeps only in-frame clones and is missing some. This sample has about 440 clones, with 50% to 70% found just once. Sequencing was done on a sample of PBMCs. All receptors derive from a woman aged 70-85 years with CD4+ T-cell large granular lymphocyte leukemia.

About this clone: Additional DNA sequences in this sample encode the identical CDR3. The chain is built from TRBV30 and TRBJ1-1; D not resolved. Trimming left V 4 bases short and J 4 bases short, with 7 bases between. Germline V gene data show CDR1 as GTSNPN and CDR2 as SVGIG (reference sequence). The CDR3 is 11 residues long. The CDR3 spells CAWIRSTEAFF. CDR3 in DNA: TGTGCCTGGATCCGTAGCACTGAAGCTTTCTTT.

The chain employs TRBV7-2 and TRBJ1-1; D is possibly TRBD1 (5 bases). V was shortened by 5 bases and J by 1 base, with 11 bases between the two germline ends. The V gene's germline CDR1 is SGHTA and CDR2 FQGNSA. The CDR3 has 14 amino acids. CDR3 sequence: CASSPGAANTEAFF. DNA for the CDR3: TGTGCCAGCAGCCCCGGGGCGGCGAACACTGAAGCTTTCTTT.

The rearrangement joins TRBV11-2 to TRBJ1-2, with unresolved D. The CDR3 contains 14 residues. Germline V gives CDR1 SGHAT, CDR2 FQNNGV. V gave up 3 bases and J gave up 5 bases, with 13 bases separating them. The CDR3 DNA follows: TGTGCCAGCAGCTTCAAAGGAAGTCGTTATGGCTACACCTTC. It encodes CASSFKGSRYGYTF. Based on the CDR3 plus reference TRBV11-2 and TRBJ1-2, the full variable domain is EAGVAQSPRYKIIEKRQSVAFWCNPISGHATLYWYQQILGQGPKLLIQFQNNGVVDDSQLPKDRFSAERLKGVDSTLKIQPAKLEDSAVYLCASSFKGSRYGYTFGSGTRLTVV.

The chain is built from TRBV14 and TRBJ2-2, with a tentative D call TRBD1 (5 bases). This CDR3 contains 13 residues. Per germline, CDR1 SGHDN and CDR2 FVKESK. The ends were cut back, 2 bases at V and 6 bases at J, with 7 bases in the middle. The CDR3 DNA is TGTGCCAGCAGCCAACTGGGGCCCGGGGAGCTGTTTTTT. Translating gives CASSQLGPGELFF.

This chain joins TRBV7-2 and TRBJ1-2, with 9 bases that match TRBD1. J was trimmed by 4 bases and V by 2 bases; bases with no gene match: 5. Looked up from germline, CDR1 is SGHTA and CDR2 is FQGNSA. CDR3 length: 15 amino acids. This CDR3 reads CASSLTGTGTYGYTF. The CDR3 DNA is TGTGCCAGCAGCTTAACCGGGACAGGGACCTATGGCTACACCTTC. Together with reference TRBV7-2 and TRBJ1-2, the CDR3 gives the full variable domain: GAGVSQSPSNKVTEKGKDVELRCDPISGHTALYWYRQSLGQGLEFLIYFQGNSAPDKSGLPSDRFSAERTGGSVSTLTIQRTQQEDSAVYLCASSLTGTGTYGYTFGSGTRLTVV.

This chain links TRBV9 with TRBJ1-2, with a tentative D call TRBD1 (5 bases). Looked up from germline, CDR1 is SGDLS and CDR2 is YYNGEE. With 3 bases removed from V and 4 bases from J, the gap between germline ends came to 13 bases. The CDR3 covers 14 residues. CDR3 sequence reads: CASSATGRLYGYTF. CDR3 bases: TGTGCCAGCAGCGCCACAGGACGGCTCTATGGCTACACCTTC.

This rearrangement joins TRBV7-9 to TRBJ1-1; no reliable D call. Trimming cost V 1 base and J 10 bases, with 7 bases left between them. Germline lookup yields CDR1 SEHNR and CDR2 FQNEAQ (reference sequence). The CDR3 has 11 amino acids. The CDR3 DNA sequence: TGTGCCAGCAGCTTAGATATCTTAGCTTTCTTT. Amino acid sequence: CASSLDILAFF.